One sample yielded the 25 T cell receptor beta chains listed below, sequenced in a study of identifying expanded T cells in peripheral blood. This table comes from immunoSEQ multiplex PCR, and its TCRdb copy is limited to in-frame clones, with some not included. The sample records some 93,000 clones, roughly 90% being singletons. Sequenced input: blood. These receptors all stem from a person aged 18 to 75 in good health.

The V and J genes are TRBV19 and TRBJ1-5; D gene uncertain. The CDR3 contains 13 residues. Trimming removed 1 base from V and 4 bases from J, with 5 bases in between. CDR1 and CDR2 from the germline V gene are LNHDA and SQIVND (reference sequence). Written as DNA, the CDR3 is TGTGCCAGTAGTATAGGATATAATCAGCCCCAGCATTTT. This gives the protein CASSIGYNQPQHF.

This clone appeared a single time. The V gene is TRBV4-1, the J gene TRBJ1-1, with D possibly being TRBD1 (5 bases). The germline V and J ends were trimmed by 1 base and 0 bases, with 15 bases remaining between them. Germline loops: CDR1 MGHRA, CDR2 YSYEKL. The CDR3 length is 17 residues. The CDR3 nucleotides are TGCGCCAGCAGCCAAGCTTTGCAGGGACCACTGAACACTGAAGCTTTCTTT. Its protein is CASSQALQGPLNTEAFF.

This chain joins TRBV7-2 and TRBJ2-3, with unresolved D. V was clipped by 5 bases and J by 0 bases, with 9 bases between them. CDR1 and CDR2 from the germline V gene are SGHTA and FQGNSA. This CDR3 contains 14 residues. This chain's CDR3 is CASSRSPSTDTQYF. In DNA form, the CDR3 reads TGTGCCAGCAGCAGGAGCCCTAGCACAGATACGCAGTATTTT.

The V call is TRBV5-6, the J call TRBJ2-7, with 12 positions matching TRBD2. V gave up 4 bases and J gave up 5 bases; unmatched junction bases: 7. Looked up from germline, CDR1 is SGHDT and CDR2 is YYEEEE. This CDR3 region has 15 residues. Here the CDR3 reads CASSQTSGSKDEQYF. The DNA of the CDR3 is TGTGCCAGCAGCCAGACTAGCGGGAGTAAAGACGAGCAGTACTTC.

The chain recombines TRBV6-5 with TRBJ2-1; TRBD2 is a possible D gene (6 bases). V was trimmed by 8 bases and J by 7 bases, leaving 15 bases between them. Germline V gene data show CDR1 as MNHEY and CDR2 as SVGAGI. The CDR3 length is 13 residues. The CDR3 bases are TGTGCCAGCTACCGCCCGGGAGCGAATGAGCAGTTCTTC. It codes for CASYRPGANEQFF.

In this sample, this clone turned up a few times. The V and J genes are TRBV5-6 and TRBJ1-5; D not certain. The V gene's germline CDR1 is SGHDT and CDR2 YYEEEE. CDR3 size: 14 residues. Between the trimmed V and J ends, which lost 0 bases and 6 bases, there was a span of 10 bases. CDR3 in DNA: TGTGCCAGCAGCTTGGCTGGAGTGTTTCAGCCCCAGCATTTT. It is translated as CASSLAGVFQPQHF. Supplemented by reference TRBV5-6 and TRBJ1-5, the full variable domain reads DAGVTQSPTHLIKTRGQQVTLRCSPKSGHDTVSWYQQALGQGPQFIFQYYEEEERQRGNFPDRFSGHQFPNYSSELNVNALLLGDSALYLCASSLAGVFQPQHFGDGTRLSIL.

The chain is built from TRBV5-1 and TRBJ1-3; no firm D call. The ends were cut back, 0 bases at V and 1 base at J, with 8 bases in the middle. Germline values: CDR1 SGHRS, CDR2 YFSETQ. This CDR3 is 15 amino acids long. CDR3 loop: CASSLEAVSGNTIYF. CDR3 nucleotides: TGCGCCAGCAGCTTGGAGGCGGTATCTGGAAACACCATATATTTT.

The chain joins TRBV9 to TRBJ1-2, with D hard to call. The V end was cut by 0 bases, the J end by 8 bases, with 17 bases between. The CDR3 spans 15 residues. The germline CDR1 and CDR2 sequences are SGDLS and YYNGEE. The DNA of the CDR3 is TGTGCCAGCAGCGTAGAGGCGGGAGGAGGAGCAGGCTACACCTTC. Protein sequence: CASSVEAGGGAGYTF.

The chain joins TRBV4-1 to TRBJ2-1; 9 nucleotides line up with TRBD2. V lost 1 base and J lost 6; bases outside the gene matches: 1. The CDR3 totals 14 residues. Germline V CDR1 and CDR2: MGHRA, YSYEKL. CDR3 DNA: TGCGCCAGCAGCCAAGGGACTAGCGTCAATGAGCAGTTCTTC. It translates to CASSQGTSVNEQFF.

This clone occurred once. This chain connects TRBV7-2 to TRBJ2-3; either TRBD1 or TRBD2 may supply D (5 bases each). The V end was cut by 4 bases, the J end by 6 bases, with 14 bases between. Per the germline V gene, CDR1 is SGHTA and CDR2 is FQGNSA. This CDR3 region has 14 residues. The CDR3 coding sequence is TGTGCCAGCAGCTCGGGACGTTGGGGGGATACGCAGTATTTT. This codes for CASSSGRWGDTQYF.

The chain links TRBV6-1 to TRBJ1-2; D gene unclear. This CDR3 contains 14 residues. Germline-derived CDR1 and CDR2 are MNHNS and SASEGT. Trimming shortened V by 1 base and J by 1 base, and 7 bases separated the two germline ends. This CDR3 is CASSEVQLNYGYTF. The CDR3 region has the DNA TGTGCCAGCAGTGAAGTACAGCTTAACTATGGCTACACCTTC.

CDR3 loop: CASSLRTTKGNTEAFF. The CDR3 nucleotides read TGTGCCAGCAGCCTTCGGACAACTAAAGGGAACACTGAAGCTTTCTTT. This chain links TRBV4-2 with TRBJ1-1; D possibly corresponds to TRBD1 (5 bases). The CDR3 runs 16 residues. V was pared by 4 bases and J by 1 base, with 16 bases between. Germline values: CDR1 LGHNA, CDR2 YNFKEQ.

The V gene is TRBV19, the J gene TRBJ2-7; possibly TRBD2 for D (5 bases). From germline, CDR1 is LNHDA and CDR2 SQIVND (reference sequence). The CDR3 totals 12 residues. V was shortened by 8 bases and J by 2 bases, with 10 bases between the two germline ends. CDR3 DNA sequence: TGTGCCAGTCCTGACGGGACCTACGAGCAGTACTTC. This gives the protein CASPDGTYEQYF.

The chain has TRBV11-2 and TRBJ2-1; the D gene is possibly TRBD1 (5 bases). This CDR3 is built from 18 residues. V gave up 0 bases and J gave up 0 bases, with 15 bases separating them. CDR1 SGHAT and CDR2 FQNNGV come from the germline V gene. CDR3 coding DNA: TGTGCCAGCAGCTTAGATCTACCATGGGGCGGCTCCTACAATGAGCAGTTCTTC. This encodes CASSLDLPWGGSYNEQFF.

The gene calls are TRBV9 and TRBJ2-1, with a possible D match to TRBD2 (5 bases). The germline V gene encodes CDR1 SGDLS and CDR2 YYNGEE. The CDR3 contains 16 residues. V lost 4 bases and J 0 bases, leaving 14 bases between the germline ends. CDR3 coding DNA: TGTGCCAGCAGCCGGCCCCCGGGGAGCTCCTACAATGAGCAGTTCTTC. The encoded protein is CASSRPPGSSYNEQFF.

The chain joins TRBV9 to TRBJ2-3; tentative D call: TRBD2 (6 bases). CDR1 and CDR2 from the germline V gene are SGDLS and YYNGEE. The CDR3 loop spans 13 amino acids. With 7 bases removed from V and 2 bases from J, the gap between germline ends came to 11 bases. The CDR3 loop reads CASSSETTDTQYF. Written as DNA, the CDR3 is TGTGCCAGCTCTAGCGAAACCACAGATACGCAGTATTTT.

There are a few counts of this clone. The rearrangement links TRBV6-6 to TRBJ2-7; maybe TRBD2 (7 bases). Germline V gives CDR1 MNHNY, CDR2 SVGAGI (reference sequence). This CDR3 spans 13 amino acids. Trimming pared 0 bases from V and 7 bases from J, leaving 10 bases between. CDR3 loop: CASSYSEGGEQYF. The CDR3 DNA reads TGTGCCAGCAGTTACTCTGAGGGGGGGGAGCAGTACTTC.

The genes are TRBV18 and TRBJ1-1; D unclear. The CDR3 length is 14 residues. Deletions cut 3 bases from V and 0 bases from J, with 8 bases between. Looked up from germline, CDR1 is KGHSH and CDR2 is LQKENI. CDR3: CASSPARLNTEAFF. Here the CDR3 DNA reads TGTGCCAGCTCACCTGCGCGATTGAACACTGAAGCTTTCTTT.

DNA for the CDR3: TGTGCCAGCAGCTTTGCAGGGGGCTCTGGAAACACCATATATTTT. It specifies CASSFAGGSGNTIYF. The rearrangement links TRBV11-2 to TRBJ1-3, with TRBD1 matching over 7 bases. The germline V gene has CDR1 SGHAT and CDR2 FQNNGV. V was pared by 3 bases and J by 0 bases, with 2 bases of the junction left unmatched. The CDR3 consists of 15 residues.

The chain links TRBV19 to TRBJ2-2; the D gene is possibly TRBD2 (6 bases). V was shortened by 5 bases and J by 7 bases, with 11 bases between the two germline ends. The length of the CDR3 is 13 residues. Germline loops: CDR1 LNHDA, CDR2 SQIVND (reference sequence). The CDR3 here is CASSSQGGGELFF. DNA for the CDR3: TGTGCCAGTAGTTCTCAGGGAGGCGGGGAGCTGTTTTTT.

This chain connects TRBV5-1 to TRBJ2-5; 7 bases are a match to TRBD1. V was clipped by 0 bases and J by 1 base; unmatched bases: 3. Germline-derived CDR1 and CDR2 are SGHRS and YFSETQ. The CDR3 length is 15 residues. This chain's CDR3 is CASSLGTGSQETQYF. The CDR3 region has the DNA TGCGCCAGCAGCTTGGGGACAGGTTCCCAAGAGACCCAGTACTTC. Together with reference TRBV5-1 and TRBJ2-5, the CDR3 gives the full variable domain: KAGVTQTPRYLIKTRGQQVTLSCSPISGHRSVSWYQQTPGQGLQFLFEYFSETQRNKGNFPGRFSGRQFSNSRSEMNVSTLELGDSALYLCASSLGTGSQETQYFGPGTRLLVL.

The chain has TRBV6-1 and TRBJ1-2, with unresolved D. V was cut by 5 bases and J by 8 bases, with 18 bases left in between. Germline V gene sequence: CDR1 MNHNS, CDR2 SASEGT. This CDR3 has 14 residues. The CDR3 region has the DNA TGTGCCAGCAGTAGCAGCGCGGGAGGATGGGGCTACACCTTC. Amino acid sequence: CASSSSAGGWGYTF.

The J gene is TRBJ1-2, the V gene TRBV6-1; D not resolved. Germline V gene lookup returns CDR1 MNHNS and CDR2 SASEGT. V dropped 2 bases and J dropped 4 bases, with 8 bases sitting between them. The CDR3 runs to 13 residues. In nucleotides, the CDR3 is TGTGCCAGCAGTGAAAACGGCGTCTATGGCTACACCTTC. Translation gives CASSENGVYGYTF.

This sequence joins TRBV6-5 and TRBJ1-4, with 9 bases aligning to TRBD1. From germline, CDR1 is MNHEY and CDR2 SVGAGI. V shed 3 bases and J 8 bases; nucleotides not matched to a gene: 7. The CDR3 consists of 15 residues. CDR3 protein: CASSYHDRGNEKLFF. CDR3 DNA sequence: TGTGCCAGCAGTTATCACGACAGGGGGAACGAAAAACTGTTTTTT.

This chain joins TRBV9 and TRBJ1-1; D unclear. Per the germline V gene, CDR1 is SGDLS and CDR2 is YYNGEE. The CDR3 totals 13 residues. The V end lost 2 bases, the J end lost 1 base, and 6 bases lay between the germline ends. The CDR3 region is CASSVMGNTEAFF. The DNA of the CDR3 is TGTGCCAGCAGCGTTATGGGGAACACTGAAGCTTTCTTT.